The 22 T cell receptor beta chains below were found in one sample sequenced in a study of T-cell reconstitution after alpha-beta-depleted transplantation in children. The TCRbeta library incorporated unique molecular identifiers. TCRdb redid the calling of the PCR reads with MiXCR, one entry per CDR3 protein. Found here are around 500,000 distinct CDR3 sequences, under 15% of them singletons; the top ten hold around 5.6%. Sequenced here: PBMCs from the stem cell graft donor, sampled from the stem cell graft. All receptors come from a human donor who donated a stem cell graft to a child with combined immunodeficiency.

The rearrangement joins TRBV5-1 to TRBJ2-1; 12 nucleotides align to TRBD2. This CDR3 has 16 residues. Germline V gene sequence: CDR1 SGHRS, CDR2 YFSETQ. V was clipped by 2 bases and J by 4 bases; unmatched bases: 4. The DNA for the CDR3 is TGCGCCAGCAGCTTCCGGACTAGCGGGACATACAATGAGCAGTTCTTC. Translating it yields CASSFRTSGTYNEQFF.

This clonotype has ten or more counts. In nucleotides, the CDR3 is TGTGCCATCAAGGGCGGAGAATCTAGCACAGATACGCAGTATTTT. This codes for CAIKGGESSTDTQYF. This chain links TRBV10-3 with TRBJ2-3; D remains ambiguous. The V gene lost 7 bases and the J gene lost 0 bases, with 14 bases spanning the gap. Germline V gene sequence: CDR1 ENHRY, CDR2 SYGVKD. CDR3 length: 15 residues.

This chain joins TRBV7-8 and TRBJ2-3; 11 bases map to TRBD2. The trim removed 3 bases at V and 0 bases at J, leaving 5 bases unmatched. CDR3 length: 17 amino acids. Germline-derived CDR1 and CDR2 are SGHVS and FQNEAQ. The CDR3 DNA sequence: TGTGCCAGCAGCTTGGGACTAGCGGTTCTTAGCACAGATACGCAGTATTTT. It translates to CASSLGLAVLSTDTQYF.

The chain is built from TRBV7-8 and TRBJ1-1, with 8 bases aligning to TRBD1. CDR1 and CDR2 from the germline V gene are SGHVS and FQNEAQ. J gave up 5 bases and V 0 bases, and 2 bases lay outside the gene matches. This CDR3 comprises 14 residues. Here the CDR3 reads CASSLARGRTEAFF. CDR3 coding DNA: TGTGCCAGCAGCTTAGCCAGGGGGCGGACTGAAGCTTTCTTT.

The chain has TRBV9 and TRBJ2-2; weak D call: TRBD2 (6 bases). The CDR3 has 12 amino acids. Germline CDR1 SGDLS, CDR2 YYNGEE. Trimming pared 5 bases from V and 6 bases from J, leaving 8 bases between. The CDR3 DNA reads TGTGCCAGCAGGGGACTGTCCGGGGAGCTGTTTTTT. Amino acid sequence: CASRGLSGELFF. The variable domain in full, completed from reference TRBV9 and TRBJ2-2, reads DSGVTQTPKHLITATGQRVTLRCSPRSGDLSVYWYQQSLDQGLQFLIQYYNGEERAKGNILERFSAQQFPDLHSELNLSSLELGDSALYFCASRGLSGELFFGEGSRLTVL.

In its sample, this clonotype was seen a few times. The chain links TRBV20-1 to TRBJ1-1, with D possibly matching TRBD1 (6 bases). The germline CDR1 and CDR2 sequences are DFQATT and SNEGSKA (reference sequence). CDR3 size: 15 residues. DNA for the CDR3: TGCAGGGGTGGGACAAAAGGGCGAGGTTACACTGAAGCTTTCTTT. Protein: CRGGTKGRGYTEAFF.

This clonotype showed up just a few times. This chain joins TRBV24-1 and TRBJ1-1; D remains ambiguous. CDR1 is KGHDR, CDR2 SFDVKD, per germline. Trimming removed 1 base at V and 9 bases at J, with 8 bases between. The CDR3 consists of 12 residues. The CDR3 nucleotides read TGTGCCACCAGTGATTTCGGTTACAAAGCTTTCTTT. Amino acids: CATSDFGYKAFF.

This clonotype was recorded many times. This sequence joins TRBV12-3 or TRBV12-4 and TRBJ2-2, with D maybe TRBD1 (5 bases). This CDR3 spans 15 amino acids. V shed 1 base and J shed 7 bases, with 13 bases lying between them. Written as DNA, the CDR3 is TGTGCCAGCAGTTTAGAAGCAGGGTTCGGCGGGGAGCTGTTTTTT. Protein sequence: CASSLEAGFGGELFF.

This clonotype was found many times. This chain joins TRBV5-1 and TRBJ1-1; possibly TRBD1 for D (6 bases). The ends were cut back, 4 bases at V and 0 bases at J, with 13 bases in the middle. Germline V lookup: CDR1 SGHRS, CDR2 YFSETQ. The CDR3 is made up of 15 amino acids. DNA for the CDR3: TGCGCCAGCAGCCCCACGGGACAAGTGAACACTGAAGCTTTCTTT. This gives the protein CASSPTGQVNTEAFF.

The chain is built from TRBV6-1 and TRBJ2-7, with TRBD1 matching over 8 bases. With 7 bases clipped from V and 3 bases from J, the junction kept 11 bases outside the gene matches. The V gene's germline CDR1 is MNHNS and CDR2 SASEGT. The CDR3 is 15 amino acids. The CDR3 bases are TGTGCCAGCACCCCCAGCGAGACAGGGGTCTACGAGCAGTACTTC. It translates to CASTPSETGVYEQYF.

The rearrangement uses TRBV6-2 or TRBV6-3 and TRBJ1-5; D is unresolved. This CDR3 spans 14 amino acids. Per germline, CDR1 MNHEY and CDR2 SVGEGT. V was trimmed by 4 bases and J by 7 bases, leaving 14 bases between them. CDR3 residues: CASSFVSSEQPQHF. In DNA, the CDR3 is TGTGCCAGCAGTTTCGTGAGTTCGGAACAGCCCCAGCATTTT.

The chain carries TRBV29-1 and TRBJ2-7; 8 bases are shared with TRBD2. V lost 4 bases, J lost 6 bases, and 8 bases stayed unmatched. Germline V gene sequence: CDR1 SQVTM, CDR2 ANQGSEA. This CDR3 spans 13 amino acids. DNA for the CDR3: TGCAGCGTTGCGGTAGCGGGATCAGGCGAGCAGTACTTC. Protein sequence: CSVAVAGSGEQYF.

This clonotype was observed many times. The chain combines TRBV13 with TRBJ2-1; 10 bases map to TRBD1. The CDR3 is made up of 14 amino acids. V trimming: 10 bases; J trimming: 8 bases; junction bases outside the gene matches: 11. The germline V gene has CDR1 PRHDT and CDR2 FYEKMQ (reference sequence). The CDR3 region has the DNA TGTGCCACCTTACCAAGGACAGGGGGGGATGAGCAGTTCTTC. Translation gives CATLPRTGGDEQFF. The whole variable domain, remainder taken from reference TRBV13 and TRBJ2-1, is AAGVIQSPRHLIKEKRETATLKCYPIPRHDTVYWYQQGPGQDPQFLISFYEKMQSDKGSIPDRFSAQQFSDYHSELNMSSLELGDSALYFCATLPRTGGDEQFFGPGTRLTVL.

CDR3 DNA sequence: TGTGCCAGCAGCGGGACGGCGAGGGGAGGCTACACCTTC. It translates to CASSGTARGGYTF. V is TRBV5-6 and J is TRBJ1-2; D is possibly TRBD1 (5 bases). Trimming left V 4 bases short and J 8 bases short, with 15 bases between. The CDR3 is 13 amino acids. In germline, CDR1 is SGHDT, CDR2 YYEEEE. Drawing the rest from reference TRBV5-6 and TRBJ1-2, the complete variable domain is DAGVTQSPTHLIKTRGQQVTLRCSPKSGHDTVSWYQQALGQGPQFIFQYYEEEERQRGNFPDRFSGHQFPNYSSELNVNALLLGDSALYLCASSGTARGGYTFGSGTRLTVV.

This clonotype was counted a few times. The J gene is TRBJ1-5, the V gene TRBV20-1; 8 bases align to TRBD1. With 5 bases clipped from V and 2 bases from J, the junction kept 5 bases outside the gene matches. The CDR3 extends over 14 amino acids. Germline V gene sequence: CDR1 DFQATT, CDR2 SNEGSKA (reference sequence). Here the CDR3 DNA reads TGCAGTGCTCGGACAGGGCTCGGCAATCAGCCCCAGCATTTT. Amino acids: CSARTGLGNQPQHF.

This rearrangement joins TRBV5-6 to TRBJ2-1; maybe TRBD2 (6 bases). V was trimmed by 2 bases and J by 7 bases, leaving 10 bases between them. CDR3 length equals 13 residues. The germline V gene encodes CDR1 SGHDT and CDR2 YYEEEE. DNA of the CDR3: TGTGCCAGCAGCTTTGGAGGGAGTAATGAGCAGTTCTTC. Translating gives CASSFGGSNEQFF.

This clonotype was detected only a few times. The chain joins TRBV27 to TRBJ2-1; D gene ambiguous. CDR1 and CDR2 from the germline V gene are MNHEY and SMNVEV (reference sequence). This CDR3 spans 13 amino acids. Trimming left V 7 bases short and J 4 bases short, with 11 bases between. This CDR3 is CASTGSVYNEQFF. The CDR3 DNA sequence: TGTGCCAGCACCGGCAGTGTATACAATGAGCAGTTCTTC.

There are many counts of this clonotype. The gene calls are TRBV4-3 and TRBJ2-1, with a possible D match to TRBD2 (6 bases). With 5 bases removed from V and 3 bases from J, the gap between germline ends came to 14 bases. Germline V lookup: CDR1 LGHNA, CDR2 YSLEER. The CDR3 spans 15 residues. In DNA form, the CDR3 reads TGCGCCAGCAGCAGCGGGTCGTCCGGCTACAATGAGCAGTTCTTC. The encoded protein is CASSSGSSGYNEQFF.

CDR3 nucleotides: TGCGCCAGCAGCTTTCAACTAGCGGGAGATTCTACTGAGCAGTTCTTC. It codes for CASSFQLAGDSTEQFF. This chain joins TRBV5-1 and TRBJ2-1, with 11 bases that match TRBD2. Germline V gene sequence: CDR1 SGHRS, CDR2 YFSETQ. The CDR3 is 16 amino acids. V shed 2 bases, J shed 9 bases, and the junction held 10 bases outside the gene matches.

This clonotype was observed at least ten times. The gene calls are TRBV20-1 and TRBJ2-5, with 15 bases matching TRBD2. Germline assignment: CDR1 DFQATT and CDR2 SNEGSKA (reference sequence). V was pared by 0 bases and J by 3 bases, with 11 bases of the junction left unmatched. The CDR3 totals 19 residues. CDR3 protein: CSARDWTSGRAGFEETQYF. The CDR3 DNA sequence: TGCAGTGCTAGAGACTGGACTAGCGGGAGGGCCGGGTTTGAAGAGACCCAGTACTTC.

The chain uses TRBV5-1 and TRBJ2-7, with D maybe TRBD2 (5 bases). Trimming removed 0 bases at V and 2 bases at J, with 12 bases between. Germline lookup yields CDR1 SGHRS and CDR2 YFSETQ. This CDR3 spans 15 amino acids. CDR3 sequence reads: CASSLEWSGTYEQYF. Here the CDR3 DNA reads TGCGCCAGCAGCTTGGAATGGAGCGGTACCTACGAGCAGTACTTC. The whole variable domain, filled in from reference TRBV5-1 and TRBJ2-7, reads KAGVTQTPRYLIKTRGQQVTLSCSPISGHRSVSWYQQTPGQGLQFLFEYFSETQRNKGNFPGRFSGRQFSNSRSEMNVSTLELGDSALYLCASSLEWSGTYEQYFGPGTRLTVT.

The rearrangement links TRBV6-2 or TRBV6-3 to TRBJ2-7; tentative D call: TRBD2 (7 bases). The CDR3 has 13 residues. V dropped 7 bases and J dropped 3 bases, with 13 bases sitting between them. CDR1 and CDR2 (germline): MNHEY, SVGEGT. The CDR3 loop reads CASTRGGVYEQYF. The CDR3 DNA follows: TGTGCCAGCACCCGCGGGGGCGTCTACGAGCAGTACTTC.